The entry below describes one T cell receptor (beta chain). As yet, its antigen is unknown. The sample belongs to a study of a mutant IDH1 vaccine in newly diagnosed glioma. About the study: The study gave patients eight vaccinations in weeks 1, 3, 5, 7, 11, 15, 19, 23. Notes on the study in general: Pseudoprogression apparently lacked any relation to changes in top peripheral T cell clonotypes.

Time point reported: week 5, during vaccination. Each dose delivered 300 ug of mutant IDH1 20-mer peptide subcutaneously with imiquimod. The astrocytomas were IDH1-mutant, ATRX-negative, and WHO grade 3 or 4. Generated by immunoSEQ multiplex PCR, the TCRdb table keeps only in-frame clones and is missing some. The sample lists about 40,000 clones, roughly nine tenths occurring once. CDR3 size: 15 residues. Germline V CDR1 and CDR2: SGHKS, YYEKEE (reference sequence). V lost 0 bases, J lost 4 bases, and 12 bases lay in between. The gene calls are TRBV5-5 and TRBJ2-3; D call uncertain. Sequenced here: PBMCs, sampled from a glioma patient whose treatment included an IDH1 peptide vaccine. The source of this sequence is a man aged 50 to 60 with glioma. The DNA of the CDR3 is TGTGCCAGCAGCTTGGTCATTCATGTTTCAGATACGCAGTATTTT. Amino acids: CASSLVIHVSDTQYF. Together with reference TRBV5-5 and TRBJ2-3, the CDR3 gives the full variable domain: DAGVTQSPTHLIKTRGQQVTLRCSPISGHKSVSWYQQVLGQGPQFIFQYYEKEERGRGNFPDRFSARQFPNYSSELNVNALLLGDSALYLCASSLVIHVSDTQYFGPGTRLTVL.